Following are 2 T cell receptor beta chains from one sample sequenced in a study of CD8+CD57+ T cells in acquired aplastic anemia (dated by TCRdb to the late 2010s). Patients chosen for sequencing had shown expansion of CD8+CD57+ cells by flow cytometry. Sequencing was carried out with an Illumina HiSeq 2000. Genomic DNA served as template for TCR beta VDJ combination and CDR3 sequence profiling. The public reads were run again by TCRdb, first through fastp at Q25 and then through MiXCR, and only productive beta chains were kept. Each record represents a unique CDR3 protein, reported with the most common genes and DNA among its rows. This sample comprises approximately 190,000 distinct CDR3 sequences, more than 45% of them detected only once. About 8.8% of the sample comes from the top ten. The sequencing sample was made of sorted CD4+, CD8+, or CD8+CD57+ T cells (not recorded which) from PBMCs. These receptors all stem from a human donor with aplastic anemia.

This clonotype showed up many times. The chain links TRBV5-1 to TRBJ2-7, with a possible D match to TRBD2 (5 bases). From germline, CDR1 is SGHRS and CDR2 YFSETQ. This CDR3 comprises 15 residues. V lost 0 bases to trimming and J lost 5 bases, with 15 bases between them. CDR3 protein: CASSLGSPNGDEQYF. The CDR3 coding sequence is TGCGCCAGCAGCTTGGGCTCCCCTAACGGGGACGAGCAGTACTTC.

This clonotype was counted once. V gene TRBV2 combines with J gene TRBJ2-5; a weak D match, TRBD2 (6 bases). Germline assignment: CDR1 SNHLY and CDR2 FYNNEI. The V end was cut by 5 bases, the J end by 2 bases, with 15 bases between. The CDR3 spans 15 residues. CDR3 amino acids: CASSYGLARQETQYF. The CDR3 nucleotides are TGTGCCAGCAGTTACGGGCTAGCGAGGCAAGAGACCCAGTACTTC. Drawing the rest from reference TRBV2 and TRBJ2-5, the complete variable domain is EPEVTQTPSHQVTQMGQEVILRCVPISNHLYFYWYRQILGQKVEFLVSFYNNEISEKSEIFDDQFSVERPDGSNFTLKIRSTKLEDSAMYFCASSYGLARQETQYFGPGTRLLVL.